Each of the 28 T cell receptor beta chains below was sequenced from the same sample in a study of beta chain features in type 1 diabetes. The investigators reverse transcribed all of the isolated RNA, so they sequenced expressed TCRB transcripts. The repertoire was sequenced with immunoSEQ multiplex PCR; TCRdb's copy has only in-frame clones and lacks some. The sample lists roughly 450,000 clones, approximately 15% occurring once. Sample: naive CD4+ T cells from blood. The receptors stem from a man aged 25-45 years in good health.

This chain connects TRBV7-3 to TRBJ2-1, with D perhaps TRBD1 (5 bases). Germline V gene sequence: CDR1 SGHTA, CDR2 FQGTGA. CDR3 length: 16 residues. V lost 10 bases and J lost 0, with 19 bases in between. CDR3 residues: CATARGPASSYNEQFF. CDR3 coding DNA: TGTGCCACCGCAAGGGGCCCAGCGAGCTCCTACAATGAGCAGTTCTTC. Supplemented by reference TRBV7-3 and TRBJ2-1, the full variable domain reads GAGVSQTPSNKVTEKGKYVELRCDPISGHTALYWYRQSLGQGPEFLIYFQGTGAADDSGLPNDRFFAVRPEGSVSTLKIQRTERGDSAVYLCATARGPASSYNEQFFGPGTRLTVL.

This clone was counted only a few times. The chain uses TRBV18 and TRBJ2-4; 12 nucleotides align to TRBD1. The germline V gene encodes CDR1 KGHSH and CDR2 LQKENI. Trimming cost V 2 bases and J 8 bases; bases outside gene matches: 4. This CDR3 spans 15 amino acids. In DNA form, the CDR3 reads TGTGCCAGCTCACCAGGGACAGGGGGCTTGGACATTCAGTACTTC. Residues: CASSPGTGGLDIQYF.

This clone was counted a few times. The gene calls are TRBV29-1 and TRBJ1-2; D ambiguous. CDR3 size: 12 residues. V was trimmed by 5 bases and J by 7 bases, leaving 14 bases between them. Per the germline V gene, CDR1 is SQVTM and CDR2 is ANQGSEA. The CDR3 region is CSVLPRRGGYTF. CDR3 DNA: TGCAGCGTTCTTCCCCGGCGGGGTGGCTACACCTTC.

The chain joins TRBV7-2 to TRBJ1-4, with D possibly matching TRBD1 (5 bases). The V end was cut by 1 base, the J end by 6 bases, with 9 bases between. Germline loops: CDR1 SGHTA, CDR2 FQGNSA. There are 14 residues in the CDR3. CDR3 DNA sequence: TGTGCCAGCAGCTTAGTGGGGCGGCATGAAAAACTGTTTTTT. This codes for CASSLVGRHEKLFF.

The table lists this clone with a few counts. CDR3 in DNA: TGTGCCAGCAGCTTCACCAGAGAGGATACGCAGTATTTT. Its protein is CASSFTREDTQYF. The V call is TRBV7-3, the J call TRBJ2-3; D unresolved. V was pared by 3 bases and J by 6 bases, with 10 bases between. Germline loops: CDR1 SGHTA, CDR2 FQGTGA. This CDR3 has 13 residues. Filled out from reference TRBV7-3 and TRBJ2-3, the complete variable domain reads GAGVSQTPSNKVTEKGKYVELRCDPISGHTALYWYRQSLGQGPEFLIYFQGTGAADDSGLPNDRFFAVRPEGSVSTLKIQRTERGDSAVYLCASSFTREDTQYFGPGTRLTVL.

This clone showed up just a few times. The chain joins TRBV11-1 to TRBJ2-1; D is unresolved. With 3 bases removed from V and 10 bases from J, the gap between germline ends came to 7 bases. CDR1 and CDR2 (germline): SGHAT, FQDESV (reference sequence). The CDR3 covers 11 residues. The CDR3 bases are TGTGCCAGCAGCTTCGTTGAGGAGCAGTTCTTC. Amino acids: CASSFVEEQFF. Looking up the rest from reference TRBV11-1 and TRBJ2-1 gives the full variable domain: EAEVAQSPRYKITEKSQAVAFWCDPISGHATLYWYRQILGQGPELLVQFQDESVVDDSQLPKDRFSAERLKGVDSTLKIQPAELGDSAMYLCASSFVEEQFFGPGTRLTVL.

The chain has TRBV7-9 and TRBJ2-3; the D is unclear. The CDR3 is made up of 15 amino acids. The germline V gene has CDR1 SEHNR and CDR2 FQNEAQ (reference sequence). Trimming stripped 3 bases from V and 2 bases from J, with 12 bases between. As DNA, the CDR3 is TGTGCCAGCAGCTTCGCAGGTCGACCCACAGATACGCAGTATTTT. It encodes CASSFAGRPTDTQYF.

J is TRBJ2-7 and V is TRBV7-2, with 11 bases fitting TRBD2. Germline CDR1 SGHTA, CDR2 FQGNSA. This CDR3 is built from 14 residues. V shed 4 bases and J 6 bases; nucleotides not matched to a gene: 5. This chain's CDR3 is CASSYITSGSEQYF. CDR3 bases: TGTGCCAGCAGCTATATAACTAGCGGGAGCGAGCAGTACTTC.

In its sample, this clone was seen a few times. V gene TRBV5-4 combines with J gene TRBJ1-6; 8 nucleotides align to TRBD1. Trimming cost V 3 bases and J 3 bases; bases outside gene matches: 5. This CDR3 region has 16 residues. CDR1 is SGHNT, CDR2 YYREEE, per germline (reference sequence). The DNA of the CDR3 is TGTGCCAGCAGCTCGGACAGGGCCAGCTATAATTCACCCCTCCACTTT. It yields the protein CASSSDRASYNSPLHF.

The genes are TRBV19 and TRBJ1-2, with unresolved D. The CDR3 consists of 16 residues. Trimming removed 5 bases from V and 8 bases from J, with 24 bases in between. Germline-derived CDR1 and CDR2 are LNHDA and SQIVND (reference sequence). The DNA for the CDR3 is TGTGCCAGTAGTGCCCAAGTTGGACGAAGAGGTAGCGGCTACACCTTC. It translates to CASSAQVGRRGSGYTF. Full variable domain (missing parts from reference TRBV19 and TRBJ1-2): DGGITQSPKYLFRKEGQNVTLSCEQNLNHDAMYWYRQDPGQGLRLIYYSQIVNDFQKGDIAEGYSVSREKKESFPLTVTSAQKNPTAFYLCASSAQVGRRGSGYTFGSGTRLTVV.

This clone has a handful of counts. The identical CDR3 is also encoded by other nucleotide sequences in the sample. This sequence joins TRBV5-1 and TRBJ2-7; perhaps TRBD1 as D (6 bases). Germline CDR1 is SGHRS and CDR2 is YFSETQ. The ends were cut back, 0 bases at V and 2 bases at J, with 9 bases in the middle. CDR3 length: 14 amino acids. Written as DNA, the CDR3 is TGCGCCAGCAGCTTGGGAGGGGGAACCTACGAGCAGTACTTC. Translating it yields CASSLGGGTYEQYF.

The gene calls are TRBV29-1 and TRBJ2-7; D gene ambiguous. Trimming pared 8 bases from V and 3 bases from J, leaving 11 bases between. The CDR3 length is 11 residues. Germline CDR1 SQVTM, CDR2 ANQGSEA. Here the CDR3 reads CSFWDGYEQYV. DNA for the CDR3: TGCAGCTTCTGGGATGGCTACGAGCAGTACGTC.

This clone was counted between two and nine times. This rearrangement joins TRBV4-1 to TRBJ1-3, with a possible D match to TRBD1 (6 bases). Germline V gene lookup returns CDR1 MGHRA and CDR2 YSYEKL. V was trimmed by 1 base and J by 3 bases, leaving 7 bases between them. This CDR3 comprises 14 residues. The CDR3 DNA follows: TGCGCCAGCAGCCAAGGGACAGTTGGAAACACCATATATTTT. As protein: CASSQGTVGNTIYF.

The CDR3 protein is CASSLATGGVSYEQYF. The CDR3 coding sequence is TGCGCCAGCAGCTTGGCCACAGGGGGCGTCTCCTACGAGCAGTACTTC. V is TRBV5-1 and J is TRBJ2-7; TRBD1 agrees at 9 bases. CDR1 and CDR2 (germline): SGHRS, YFSETQ. The CDR3 length is 16 residues. V gave up 0 bases and J gave up 0 bases; unmatched junction bases: 4.

This chain links TRBV27 with TRBJ1-6; D is unclear. The V and J ends lost 4 bases and 8 bases respectively, with 9 bases between them. The length of the CDR3 is 13 residues. CDR1 and CDR2 (germline): MNHEY, SMNVEV (reference sequence). CDR3 DNA sequence: TGTGCCAGCAGTTCAGTGGCCGATTCACCCCTCCACTTT. It is translated as CASSSVADSPLHF.

The chain carries TRBV29-1 and TRBJ2-7; the match to TRBD2 covers 8 bases. The CDR3 has 15 residues. V lost 7 bases, J lost 0 bases, and 11 bases stayed unmatched. Per the germline V gene, CDR1 is SQVTM and CDR2 is ANQGSEA. The CDR3 DNA follows: TGCAGCGCCGAAGGAATAGCGGGGACCTCCTACGAGCAGTACTTC. Translating it yields CSAEGIAGTSYEQYF.

This clone was seen more than once but under ten times. CDR3 residues: CASSHRGGSYEQYF. The CDR3 nucleotides are TGCGCCAGCAGCCACCGGGGGGGATCCTACGAGCAGTACTTC. The chain combines TRBV4-3 with TRBJ2-7; TRBD2 aligns across 8 bases. After removal of 3 bases from V and 1 base from J, the junction contained 2 bases not matched to a gene. This CDR3 comprises 14 residues. Germline V CDR1 and CDR2: LGHNA, YSLEER.

The V and J genes are TRBV7-2 and TRBJ2-3; D gene uncertain. From germline, CDR1 is SGHTA and CDR2 FQGNSA. The CDR3 loop spans 14 amino acids. Deletions cut 2 bases from V and 3 bases from J, with 9 bases between. The CDR3: CASSLSGRTDTQYF. CDR3 nucleotide sequence: TGTGCCAGCAGCTTATCAGGCAGAACAGATACGCAGTATTTT.

This clone was observed a few times. The chain recombines TRBV7-2 with TRBJ2-1; 8 nucleotides line up with TRBD2. V lost 1 base and J lost 6; bases outside the gene matches: 5. This CDR3 region has 15 residues. CDR1 SGHTA and CDR2 FQGNSA come from the germline V gene. CDR3 loop: CASSLVASGFNEQFF. As DNA, the CDR3 is TGTGCCAGCAGCTTAGTGGCTAGCGGGTTCAATGAGCAGTTCTTC.

The table lists this clone with a few counts. The chain employs TRBV18 and TRBJ2-1, with TRBD2 matching over 13 bases. The germline V gene encodes CDR1 KGHSH and CDR2 LQKENI. V trimming: 3 bases; J trimming: 5 bases; junction bases outside the gene matches: 7. The CDR3 totals 17 residues. The CDR3 loop is CASSPNLLAGGNNEQFF. Here the CDR3 DNA reads TGTGCCAGCTCACCGAACTTACTAGCGGGAGGGAACAATGAGCAGTTCTTC.

This chain links TRBV6-1 with TRBJ2-7; D call uncertain. Between the trimmed V and J ends, which lost 6 bases and 3 bases, there was a span of 15 bases. The CDR3 has 14 amino acids. CDR1 is MNHNS and CDR2 is SASEGT in the germline V gene. Here the CDR3 reads CASRVGVVSYEQYV. The DNA for the CDR3 is TGTGCCAGCAGGGTTGGGGTAGTGAGCTACGAGCAGTACGTC.

The chain has TRBV7-9 and TRBJ2-3, with 7 nucleotides matching TRBD1. CDR3 length: 12 amino acids. Germline CDR1 is SEHNR and CDR2 is FQNEAQ (reference sequence). V shed 10 bases, J shed 6 bases, and the junction held 7 bases outside the gene matches. The CDR3 DNA follows: TGTGCCACCAACAGGGGAGCGGATACGCAGTATTTT. Protein product: CATNRGADTQYF.

V is TRBV4-1 and J is TRBJ2-1; tentatively, D is TRBD2 (5 bases). Trimming cost V 0 bases and J 13 bases, with 13 bases left between them. The CDR3 sequence is 13 residues long. Germline CDR1 reads MGHRA; CDR2 reads YSYEKL. Here the CDR3 DNA reads TGCGCCAGCAGCCAAGAAGTCGAGCGGAATCAGTTCTTC. Translation gives CASSQEVERNQFF.

This clone was counted ten times or more. Other nucleotide sequences from this sample produce the same CDR3. The chain is built from TRBV18 and TRBJ2-3; D is unclear. CDR3 length: 12 residues. CDR1 is KGHSH, CDR2 LQKENI, per germline. Trimming pared 3 bases from V and 0 bases from J, leaving 1 base between. For the CDR3, the DNA is TGTGCCAGCTCACCGAGCACAGATACGCAGTATTTT. Translated, it gives CASSPSTDTQYF.

The V call is TRBV7-2, the J call TRBJ2-7; D is ambiguous. CDR3 length: 12 residues. The V end was cut by 3 bases, the J end by 2 bases, with 5 bases between. Germline CDR1 reads SGHTA; CDR2 reads FQGNSA. CDR3 coding DNA: TGTGCCAGCAGCTTGGGTGCCTACGAGCAGTACTTC. Its translation is CASSLGAYEQYF. Filled out from reference TRBV7-2 and TRBJ2-7, the complete variable domain reads GAGVSQSPSNKVTEKGKDVELRCDPISGHTALYWYRQSLGQGLEFLIYFQGNSAPDKSGLPSDRFSAERTGGSVSTLTIQRTQQEDSAVYLCASSLGAYEQYFGPGTRLTVT.

The chain combines TRBV27 with TRBJ2-3; D is uncertain. V was cut by 4 bases and J by 4 bases, with 3 bases left in between. Germline CDR1 is MNHEY and CDR2 is SMNVEV (reference sequence). The CDR3 has 11 amino acids. The CDR3 DNA sequence: TGTGCCAGCAGTTCCGCAGATACGCAGTATTTT. Translation gives CASSSADTQYF.

The chain uses TRBV5-1 and TRBJ2-3; D possibly matches TRBD1 or TRBD2 (6 bases each). The CDR3 consists of 16 residues. Germline V gives CDR1 SGHRS, CDR2 YFSETQ. The germline V and J ends were trimmed by 0 bases and 4 bases, with 15 bases remaining between them. The CDR3 protein is CASSLELGGGADTQYF. As DNA, the CDR3 is TGCGCCAGCAGCTTGGAGCTCGGAGGGGGAGCAGATACGCAGTATTTT.

This clone was counted only a few times. The V and J genes are TRBV30 and TRBJ1-4; TRBD1 is a possible D gene (5 bases). Germline lookup yields CDR1 GTSNPN and CDR2 SVGIG (reference sequence). Trimming stripped 0 bases from V and 7 bases from J, with 12 bases between. This CDR3 spans 14 amino acids. The CDR3 region is CAWSVGGVGEKLFF. In nucleotides, the CDR3 is TGTGCCTGGAGTGTGGGGGGAGTCGGTGAAAAACTGTTTTTT.